The clone carrying this TCR beta chain was picked up a small number of times. TCRdb's table, derived via immunoSEQ multiplex PCR, lists solely in-frame clones and lacks some. Found here are approximately 200,000 clones, roughly 80% of them singletons; the top ten hold roughly 17%. These data come from a study of blood T cell repertoires in COVID-19. The overall study: Researchers got acute and convalescent COVID-19 samples from the United States, Italy and Spain.

The germline V and J ends were trimmed by 0 bases and 6 bases, with 8 bases remaining between them. Germline V gene data show CDR1 as SGHTA and CDR2 as FQGNSA. This CDR3 region has 13 residues. What was sequenced was peripheral blood. This chain uses TRBV7-2 with TRBJ2-5, with a weak D call TRBD2 (5 bases). The TCR sequence derives from a man aged 55 to 69 with active or convalescent COVID-19. CDR3 in amino acids: CASSLARGQTQYF. The DNA of the CDR3 is TGTGCCAGCAGCTTAGCGAGAGGGCAGACCCAGTACTTC.